This entry describes one T cell receptor (beta chain). After removal of 2 bases from V and 10 bases from J, the junction contained 6 bases not matched to a gene. The CDR3 sequence is 14 residues long. Per the germline V gene, CDR1 is SGHDT and CDR2 is YYEEEE. The authors' processing: Researchers report that nucleated cell counts were estimated from reference gene primer amplification. The protocol was immunoSEQ multiplex PCR, while the TCRdb copy is restricted to in-frame clones and leaves out a portion. V and J calls plus clone size are reproduced from that table; the DNA served to infer D and trimming. The table includes 180,000 or so clones, around 90% detected once. This specimen comes from a study of blood T cell repertoires in COVID-19. Study-level background: Samples taken during acute and convalescent COVID-19 were collected in the United States, Italy and Spain. T cells, B-cell-depleted T cells, or PBMCs supplied cDNA or gDNA.

J is TRBJ1-6 and V is TRBV5-6, with 7 bases matching TRBD1. This receptor was identified in a man between 40 and 49 years old with acute or convalescent COVID-19. The sequenced material came from peripheral blood. CDR3 in DNA: TGTGCCAGCAGCTTACAGGGGTTAGACTCACCCCTCCACTTT. It yields the protein CASSLQGLDSPLHF. Variable domain in full (rest from reference TRBV5-6 and TRBJ1-6): DAGVTQSPTHLIKTRGQQVTLRCSPKSGHDTVSWYQQALGQGPQFIFQYYEEEERQRGNFPDRFSGHQFPNYSSELNVNALLLGDSALYLCASSLQGLDSPLHFGNGTRLTVT.